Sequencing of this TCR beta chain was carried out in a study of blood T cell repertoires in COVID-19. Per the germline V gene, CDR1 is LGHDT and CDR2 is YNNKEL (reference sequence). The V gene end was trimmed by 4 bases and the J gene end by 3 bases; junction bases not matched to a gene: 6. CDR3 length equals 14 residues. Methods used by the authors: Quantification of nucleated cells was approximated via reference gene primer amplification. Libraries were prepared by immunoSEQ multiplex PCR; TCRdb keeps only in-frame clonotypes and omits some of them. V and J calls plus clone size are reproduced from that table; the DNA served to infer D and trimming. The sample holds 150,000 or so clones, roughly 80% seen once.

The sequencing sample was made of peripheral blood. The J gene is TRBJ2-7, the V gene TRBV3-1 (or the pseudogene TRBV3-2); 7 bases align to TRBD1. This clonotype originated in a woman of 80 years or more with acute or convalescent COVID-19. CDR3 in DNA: TGTGCCAGCAGCCTGCCGGGACAGATCTACGAGCAGTACTTC. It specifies CASSLPGQIYEQYF.